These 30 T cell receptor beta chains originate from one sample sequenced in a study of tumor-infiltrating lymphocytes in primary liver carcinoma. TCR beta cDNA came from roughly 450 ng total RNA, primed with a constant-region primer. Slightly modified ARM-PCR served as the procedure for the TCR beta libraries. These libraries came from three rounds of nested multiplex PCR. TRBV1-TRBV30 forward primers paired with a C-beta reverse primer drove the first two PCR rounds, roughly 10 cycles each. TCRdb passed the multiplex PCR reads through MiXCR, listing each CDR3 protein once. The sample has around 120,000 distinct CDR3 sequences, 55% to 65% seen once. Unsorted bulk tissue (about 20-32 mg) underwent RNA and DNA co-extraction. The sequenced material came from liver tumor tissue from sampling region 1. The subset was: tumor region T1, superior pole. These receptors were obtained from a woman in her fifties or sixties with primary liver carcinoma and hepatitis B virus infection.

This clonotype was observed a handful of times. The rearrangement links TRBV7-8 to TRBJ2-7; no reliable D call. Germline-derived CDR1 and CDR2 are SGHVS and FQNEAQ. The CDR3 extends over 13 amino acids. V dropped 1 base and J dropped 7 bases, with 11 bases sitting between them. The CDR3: CASSLVPPLEQYF. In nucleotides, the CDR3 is TGTGCCAGCAGCTTAGTCCCCCCCCTAGAGCAGTACTTC.

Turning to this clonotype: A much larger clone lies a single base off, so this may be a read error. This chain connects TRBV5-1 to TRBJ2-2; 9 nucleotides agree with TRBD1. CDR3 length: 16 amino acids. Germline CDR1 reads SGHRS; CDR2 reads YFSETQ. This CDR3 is CSSTKTGQGNTGELFF. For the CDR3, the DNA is TGCTCCAGCACCAAAACGGGACAGGGGAACACCGGGGAGCTGTTTTTT.

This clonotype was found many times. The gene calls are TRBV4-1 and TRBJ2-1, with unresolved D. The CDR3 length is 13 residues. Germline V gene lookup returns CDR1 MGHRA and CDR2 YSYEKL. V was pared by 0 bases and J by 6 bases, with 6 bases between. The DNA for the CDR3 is TGCGCCAGCAGCCAAGATTGGGCCAATGAGCAGTTCTTC. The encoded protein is CASSQDWANEQFF.

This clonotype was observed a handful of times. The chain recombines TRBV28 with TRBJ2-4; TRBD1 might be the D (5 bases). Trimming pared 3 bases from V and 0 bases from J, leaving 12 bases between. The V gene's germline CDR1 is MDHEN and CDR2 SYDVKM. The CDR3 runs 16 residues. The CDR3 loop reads CASSFQDNIAKNIQYF. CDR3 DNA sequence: TGTGCCAGCAGTTTCCAGGACAACATAGCCAAAAACATTCAGTACTTC.

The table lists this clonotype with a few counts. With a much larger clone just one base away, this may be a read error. In DNA, the CDR3 is TGTGTCAGCAGTAGGACAAATAGCAATCAGCCCCAGCATTTT. Its protein product is CVSSRTNSNQPQHF. V usage is TRBV6-1 and J usage is TRBJ1-5; tentative D call: TRBD1 (5 bases). CDR3 size: 14 residues. Germline CDR1 reads MNHNS; CDR2 reads SASEGT.

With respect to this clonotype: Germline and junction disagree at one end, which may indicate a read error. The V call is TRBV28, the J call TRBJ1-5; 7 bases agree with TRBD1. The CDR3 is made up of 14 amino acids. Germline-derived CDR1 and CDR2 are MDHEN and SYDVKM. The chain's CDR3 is CASSQGGGNQSQHF. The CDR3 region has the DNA TGTGCCAGCAGTCAGGGAGGGGGCAATCAGTCCCAGCATTTT.

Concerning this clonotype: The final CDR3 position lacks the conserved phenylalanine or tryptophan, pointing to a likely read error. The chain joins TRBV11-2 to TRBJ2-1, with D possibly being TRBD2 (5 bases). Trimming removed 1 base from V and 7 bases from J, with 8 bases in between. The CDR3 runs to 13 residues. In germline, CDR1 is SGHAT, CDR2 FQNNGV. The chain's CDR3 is CASSLGLMNEQFL. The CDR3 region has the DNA TGTGCCAGCAGCTTAGGACTAATGAATGAGCAGTTCTTA.

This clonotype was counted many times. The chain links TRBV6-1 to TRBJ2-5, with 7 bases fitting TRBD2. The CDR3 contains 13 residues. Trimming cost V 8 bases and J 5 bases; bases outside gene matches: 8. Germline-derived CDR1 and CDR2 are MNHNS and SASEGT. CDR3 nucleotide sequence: TGTGCCAGCGCGGCGGGAGTTCCGGAGACCCAGTACTTC. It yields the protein CASAAGVPETQYF.

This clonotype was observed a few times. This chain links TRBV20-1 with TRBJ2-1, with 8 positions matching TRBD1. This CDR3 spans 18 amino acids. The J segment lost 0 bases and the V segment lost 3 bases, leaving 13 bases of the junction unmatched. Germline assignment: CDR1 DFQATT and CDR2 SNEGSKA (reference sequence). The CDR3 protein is CSARGTGNRLASYNEQFF. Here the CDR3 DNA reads TGCAGTGCTAGGGGGACAGGAAACCGGTTGGCCTCCTACAATGAGCAGTTCTTC.

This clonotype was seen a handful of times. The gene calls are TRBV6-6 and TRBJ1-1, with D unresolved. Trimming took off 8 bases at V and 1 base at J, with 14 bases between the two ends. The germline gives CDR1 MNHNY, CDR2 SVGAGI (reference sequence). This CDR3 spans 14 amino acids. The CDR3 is CASRRLASNTEAFF. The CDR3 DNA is TGTGCCAGCCGAAGACTGGCCTCGAACACTGAAGCTTTCTTT.

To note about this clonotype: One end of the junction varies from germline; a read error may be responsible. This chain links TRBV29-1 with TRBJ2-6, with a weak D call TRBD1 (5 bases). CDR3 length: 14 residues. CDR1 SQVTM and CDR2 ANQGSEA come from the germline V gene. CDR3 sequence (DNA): TGCAGCGTGTGTTGGCCGTCTGGGGCCAACGTCCTGTCTTTC. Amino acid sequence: CSVCWPSGANVLSF.

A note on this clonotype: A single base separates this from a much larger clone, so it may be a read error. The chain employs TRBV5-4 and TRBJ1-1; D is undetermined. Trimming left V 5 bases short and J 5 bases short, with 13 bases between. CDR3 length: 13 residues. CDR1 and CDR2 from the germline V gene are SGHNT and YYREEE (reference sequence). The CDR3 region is CASSQAASTEAFF. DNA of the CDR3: TGTGCCAGCAGTCAGGCCGCGTCGACTGAAGCTTTCTTT.

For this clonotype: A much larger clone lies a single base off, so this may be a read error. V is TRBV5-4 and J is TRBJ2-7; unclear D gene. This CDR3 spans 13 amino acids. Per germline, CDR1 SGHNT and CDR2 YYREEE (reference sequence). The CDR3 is CASSSRPAYEQCF. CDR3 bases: TGTGCCAGCAGCTCCAGACCAGCCTACGAGCAGTGCTTC.

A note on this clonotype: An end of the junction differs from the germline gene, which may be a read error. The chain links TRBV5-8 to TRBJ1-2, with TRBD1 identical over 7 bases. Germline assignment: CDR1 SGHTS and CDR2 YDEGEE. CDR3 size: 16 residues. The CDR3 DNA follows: TGTGCCAGCAGCTTTCGTCGGGGCCAGGGGGTGCACGGCTGCACCTTC. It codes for CASSFRRGQGVHGCTF.

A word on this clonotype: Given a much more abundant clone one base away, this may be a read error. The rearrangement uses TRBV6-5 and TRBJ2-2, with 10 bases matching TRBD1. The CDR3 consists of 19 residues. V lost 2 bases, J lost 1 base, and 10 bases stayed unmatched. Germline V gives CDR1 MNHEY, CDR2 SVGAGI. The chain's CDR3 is CASSYRVGDRGVNTGELFF. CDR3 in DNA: TGTGCCAGCAGTTACCGCGTGGGGGACAGGGGTGTGAACACCGGGGAGCTGTTTTTT.

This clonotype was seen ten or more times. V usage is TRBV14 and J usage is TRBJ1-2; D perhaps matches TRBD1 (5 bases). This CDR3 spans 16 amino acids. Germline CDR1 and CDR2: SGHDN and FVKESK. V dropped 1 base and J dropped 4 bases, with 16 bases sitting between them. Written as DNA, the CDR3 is TGTGCCAGCAGCCAAGTCGCGTGGGGCGAGGCCTATGGCTACACCTTC. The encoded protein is CASSQVAWGEAYGYTF. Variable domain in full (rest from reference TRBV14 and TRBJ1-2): EAGVTQFPSHSVIEKGQTVTLRCDPISGHDNLYWYRRVMGKEIKFLLHFVKESKQDESGMPNNRFLAERTGGTYSTLKVQPAELEDSGVYFCASSQVAWGEAYGYTFGSGTRLTVV.

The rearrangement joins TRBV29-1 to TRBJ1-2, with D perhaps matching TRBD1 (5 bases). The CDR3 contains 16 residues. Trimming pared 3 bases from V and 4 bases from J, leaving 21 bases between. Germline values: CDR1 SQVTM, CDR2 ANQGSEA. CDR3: CSVDPRMGLVSYGYTF. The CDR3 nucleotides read TGCAGCGTTGATCCGCGGATGGGACTCGTCTCCTATGGCTACACCTTC. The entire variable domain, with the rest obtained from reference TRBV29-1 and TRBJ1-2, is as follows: SAVISQKPSRDICQRGTSLTIQCQVDSQVTMMFWYRQQPGQSLTLIATANQGSEATYESGFVIDKFPISRPNLTFSTLTVSNMSPEDSSIYLCSVDPRMGLVSYGYTFGSGTRLTVV.

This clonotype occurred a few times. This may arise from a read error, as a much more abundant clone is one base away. The DNA of the CDR3 is TGTGCCAACACCGGCTGGACTAGCGGGGCCTACAATGAGCAGTTCTTC. Translated, it gives CANTGWTSGAYNEQFF. The V call is TRBV6-1, the J call TRBJ2-1; 12 positions match TRBD2. The CDR3 consists of 16 residues. Germline loops: CDR1 MNHNS, CDR2 SASEGT. V was pared by 10 bases and J by 2 bases, with 9 bases of the junction left unmatched.

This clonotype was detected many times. The CDR3 DNA sequence: TGTGCCAGCAGTTTCGGGCGGGAGCACACAGATACGCAGTATTTT. Its translation: CASSFGREHTDTQYF. The rearrangement links TRBV12-3 or TRBV12-4 to TRBJ2-3; the match to TRBD2 covers 7 bases. The CDR3 runs 15 residues. V lost 3 bases, J lost 2 bases, and 5 bases stayed unmatched.

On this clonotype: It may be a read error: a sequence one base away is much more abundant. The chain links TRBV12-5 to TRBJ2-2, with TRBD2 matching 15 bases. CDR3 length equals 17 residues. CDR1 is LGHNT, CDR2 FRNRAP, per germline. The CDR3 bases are TGTGCTAGTGGTCCCGGGACTAGCGGGAGGTTGACCGGGGTGCTGTTTTTT. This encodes CASGPGTSGRLTGVLFF.

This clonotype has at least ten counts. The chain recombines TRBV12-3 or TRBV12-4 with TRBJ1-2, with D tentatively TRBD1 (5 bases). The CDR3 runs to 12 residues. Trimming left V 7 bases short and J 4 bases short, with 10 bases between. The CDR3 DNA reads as TGTGCCAGCACCGGGGACGGCTATGGCTACACCTTC. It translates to CASTGDGYGYTF.

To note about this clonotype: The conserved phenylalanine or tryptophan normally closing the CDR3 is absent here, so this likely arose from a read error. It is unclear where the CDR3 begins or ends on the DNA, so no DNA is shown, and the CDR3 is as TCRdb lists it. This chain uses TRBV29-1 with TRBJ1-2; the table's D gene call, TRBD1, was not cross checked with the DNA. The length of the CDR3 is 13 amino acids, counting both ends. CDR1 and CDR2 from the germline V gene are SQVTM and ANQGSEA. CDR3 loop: CSAPDRGTYGYTC.

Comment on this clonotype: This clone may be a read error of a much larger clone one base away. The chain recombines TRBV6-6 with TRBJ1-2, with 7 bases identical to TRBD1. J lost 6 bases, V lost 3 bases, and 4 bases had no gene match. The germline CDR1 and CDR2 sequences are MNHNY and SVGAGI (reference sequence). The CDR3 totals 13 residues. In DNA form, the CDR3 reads TGTGCCAGCAGTTATCAGGGGGGGGATGGCTACACCTTC. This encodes CASSYQGGDGYTF.

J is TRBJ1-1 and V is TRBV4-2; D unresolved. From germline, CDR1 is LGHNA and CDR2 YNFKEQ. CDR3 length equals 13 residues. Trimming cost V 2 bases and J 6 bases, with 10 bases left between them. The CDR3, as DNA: TGTGCCAGCAGCCAACTTGAGGACTCTGAAGCTTTCTTT. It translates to CASSQLEDSEAFF.

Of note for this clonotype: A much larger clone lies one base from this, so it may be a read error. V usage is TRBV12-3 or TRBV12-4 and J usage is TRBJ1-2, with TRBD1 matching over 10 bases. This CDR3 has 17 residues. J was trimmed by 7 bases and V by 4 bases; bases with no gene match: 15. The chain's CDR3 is CASSSEGQGNSSGGYTF. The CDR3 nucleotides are TGTGCCAGCAGTTCCGAGGGACAGGGGAACTCCTCCGGTGGCTACACCTTC.

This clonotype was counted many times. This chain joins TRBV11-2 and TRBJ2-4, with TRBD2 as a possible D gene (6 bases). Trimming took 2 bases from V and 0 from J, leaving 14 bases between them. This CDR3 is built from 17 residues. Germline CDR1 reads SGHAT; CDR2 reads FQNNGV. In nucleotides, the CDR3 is TGTGCCAGCAGCTTATCTACCGGGGACTTAGCCAAAAACATTCAGTACTTC. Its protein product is CASSLSTGDLAKNIQYF.

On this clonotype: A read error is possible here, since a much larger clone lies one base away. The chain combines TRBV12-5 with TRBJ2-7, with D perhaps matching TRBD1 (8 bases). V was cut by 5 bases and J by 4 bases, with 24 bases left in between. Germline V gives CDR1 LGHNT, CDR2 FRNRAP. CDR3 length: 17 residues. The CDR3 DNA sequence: TGTGCTAGTGGTGCCGGACTAGGGGCAGGGGGCAGTTACGAGCAGTACTTC. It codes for CASGAGLGAGGSYEQYF.

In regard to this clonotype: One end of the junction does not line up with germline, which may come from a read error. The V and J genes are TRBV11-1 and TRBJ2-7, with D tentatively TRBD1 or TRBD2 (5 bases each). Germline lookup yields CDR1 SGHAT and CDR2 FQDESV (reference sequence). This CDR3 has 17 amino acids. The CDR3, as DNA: TGTGCCAGCAGCTTGAGGGGTAACGGGACCTGGATCTACGAGCAATACTTC. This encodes CASSLRGNGTWIYEQYF.

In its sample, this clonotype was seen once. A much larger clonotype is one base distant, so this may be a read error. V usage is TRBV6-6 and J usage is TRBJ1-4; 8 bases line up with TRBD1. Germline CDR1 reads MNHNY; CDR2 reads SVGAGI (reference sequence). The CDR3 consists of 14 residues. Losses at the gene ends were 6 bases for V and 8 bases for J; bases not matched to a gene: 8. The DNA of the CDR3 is TGTGCCAGCAGAGGACAGGGCCAGGGGGAAAAACTGTTTTTT. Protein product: CASRGQGQGEKLFF.

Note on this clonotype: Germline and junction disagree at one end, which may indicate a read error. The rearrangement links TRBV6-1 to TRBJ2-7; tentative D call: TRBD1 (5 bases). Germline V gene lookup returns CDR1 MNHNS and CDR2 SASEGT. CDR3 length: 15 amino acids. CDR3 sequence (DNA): TGCGCCAGCAGTGAATTGGGGCAGGGAACCTACGAGCAGTACTTC. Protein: CASSELGQGTYEQYF.